One and the same sample provided the 12 T cell receptor beta chains below, sequenced in a study of cytomegalovirus exposure and HLA in healthy donors (dated by TCRdb to 2016 to 2017). The protocol used for the library was the immunoSEQ multiplex PCR assay. A mixture of 60 forward primers for TCR Vbeta segments and 13 reverse primers for TCR Jbeta segments was used in the multiplex PCR. TCRdb obtained this table from immuneACCESS and retained in-frame rearrangements with V and J assigned. These tables miss some clones; where compared with another copy, unresolved V genes account for less than half of the shortfall, and the remainder is unexplained. A total of about 110,000 clones appear in this sample, roughly 82% of them only once. The ten largest clonotypes hold approximately 4.2% of the sample. What was sequenced was PBMCs. The receptors derive from a male donor in good health and CMV-seronegative.

This sequence joins TRBV21-1 and TRBJ1-2. TRBV21-1 is tagged as a pseudogene. The CDR3 runs 14 residues. The CDR3 DNA reads as TGTGCCAGCAGCATGGGGCGGGGCATGGTAGGCTACACCTTC. Its translation: CASSMGRGMVGYTF.

The chain is built from TRBV6-4 and TRBJ2-1; 7 nucleotides agree with TRBD2. Germline V lookup: CDR1 MRHNA, CDR2 SNTAGT. The CDR3 runs 13 residues. The V gene end was trimmed by 2 bases and the J gene end by 6 bases; junction bases not matched to a gene: 1. The DNA of the CDR3 is TGTGCCAGCAGTGACACTAGCGTCAATGAGCAGTTCTTC. Its translation is CASSDTSVNEQFF.

The genes are TRBV4-2 and TRBJ1-4; 10 nucleotides match TRBD1. Unmatched junction bases numbered 7, after V lost 4 bases and J lost 2 bases. Germline CDR1 is LGHNA and CDR2 is YNFKEQ. CDR3 length: 17 residues. This chain's CDR3 is CASSLGTGERTNEKLFF. The CDR3 DNA reads as TGTGCCAGCAGCCTTGGGACAGGGGAGCGGACTAATGAAAAACTGTTTTTT.

This chain's CDR3 is CASTVTGGVITGELFF. CDR3 nucleotides: TGTGCCAGCACCGTAACCGGGGGGGTAATAACCGGGGAGCTGTTTTTT. The chain has TRBV7-9 and TRBJ2-2; TRBD2 matches at 8 bases. Unmatched junction bases numbered 12, after V lost 7 bases and J lost 5 bases. There are 16 residues in the CDR3. Germline V CDR1 and CDR2: SEHNR, FQNEAQ (reference sequence). Full variable domain (rest looked up from reference TRBV7-9 and TRBJ2-2): DTGVSQNPRHKITKRGQNVTFRCDPISEHNRLYWYRQTLGQGPEFLTYFQNEAQLEKSRLLSDRFSAERPKGSFSTLEIQRTEQGDSAMYLCASTVTGGVITGELFFGEGSRLTVL.

The J gene is TRBJ2-2, the V gene TRBV27; TRBD2 aligns across 12 bases. Germline trimming cut 6 bases from V and 5 bases from J; bases unmatched to any gene: 4. This CDR3 region has 15 residues. Germline V CDR1 and CDR2: MNHEY, SMNVEV (reference sequence). DNA of the CDR3: TGTGCCAGCAGAGTGACTAGCGGGAGTACCGGGGAGCTGTTTTTT. Its protein is CASRVTSGSTGELFF.

This clone occurred a few times. The gene calls are TRBV4-2 and TRBJ1-5; possibly TRBD1 for D (6 bases). V was shortened by 0 bases and J by 7 bases, with 13 bases between the two germline ends. The CDR3 totals 15 residues. Germline-derived CDR1 and CDR2 are LGHNA and YNFKEQ. The CDR3 nucleotides read TGTGCCAGCAGCCAAGATCGGACCGGGACACAGCCCCAGCATTTT. The encoded protein is CASSQDRTGTQPQHF.

V gene TRBV2 combines with J gene TRBJ2-5, with a weak D call TRBD1 (6 bases). The J call may be in error: the DNA end matches TRBJ2-7 better. The CDR3 loop spans 15 amino acids. Germline values: CDR1 SNHLY, CDR2 FYNNEI. CDR3 residues: CASSEARGSAYEQYF. CDR3 DNA sequence: TGTGCCAGCAGTGAAGCTAGGGGGAGCGCCTACGAGCAGTACTTC.

This clone was picked up a small number of times. The chain carries TRBV28 and TRBJ1-1; D uncertain. V was pared by 6 bases and J by 0 bases, with 11 bases between. Germline V gene data show CDR1 as MDHEN and CDR2 as SYDVKM. The length of the CDR3 is 14 residues. CDR3 sequence: CASRLRSMNTEAFF. The CDR3 coding sequence is TGTGCCAGCAGACTCAGGTCCATGAACACTGAAGCTTTCTTT.

This chain uses TRBV19 with TRBJ2-5; 8 nucleotides agree with TRBD2. Germline CDR1 is LNHDA and CDR2 is SQIVND (reference sequence). V lost 1 base and J lost 4; bases outside the gene matches: 5. This CDR3 comprises 15 residues. CDR3 in DNA: TGTGCCAGTAGTATAGCAGCGGGAGACGCAGAGACCCAGTACTTC. Encoded protein: CASSIAAGDAETQYF.

The chain recombines TRBV7-2 with TRBJ1-3; D perhaps matches TRBD1 (6 bases). V was trimmed by 5 bases and J by 3 bases, leaving 11 bases between them. This CDR3 is built from 14 residues. Germline V gene sequence: CDR1 SGHTA, CDR2 FQGNSA. Written as DNA, the CDR3 is TGTGCCAGCAGCCTAGGGGGAGGTGGAAACACCATATATTTT. Encoded protein: CASSLGGGGNTIYF.

CDR3 protein: CAWSGRGDQPQHF. CDR3 nucleotide sequence: TGTGCCTGGAGTGGGCGGGGAGATCAGCCCCAGCATTTT. This chain links TRBV30 with TRBJ1-5; no clear D. With 1 base removed from V and 5 bases from J, the gap between germline ends came to 9 bases. Germline loops: CDR1 GTSNPN, CDR2 SVGIG (reference sequence). There are 13 residues in the CDR3.

CDR3 bases: TGTGCCAGCAGCTTAGTCTGGAACACTGAAGCTTTCTTT. It encodes CASSLVWNTEAFF. The chain joins TRBV7-9 to TRBJ1-1; D unclear. V lost 1 base and J 1 base, leaving 4 bases between the germline ends. Germline V CDR1 and CDR2: SEHNR, FQNEAQ (reference sequence). The CDR3 totals 13 residues.